Below are 9 T cell receptor beta chains sequenced from a single sample in a study of T cells in Graves' hyperthyroidism and ophthalmopathy. Amplification targeted TCR beta CDR3 regions from RNA transcripts. The TCR CDR3 was amplified in a first-round RT-PCR using the HTBI primer set. TCRdb re-derived calls from the multiplex PCR reads in MiXCR, one entry per CDR3 protein. The sample carries around 540,000 distinct CDR3 sequences, about 16% recorded once. The sequenced sample was blood. The receptors were gathered from a woman between 25 and 40 years old with Graves' ophthalmopathy.

At least ten counts were recorded for this clonotype. The CDR3 loop reads CASTWPGGNQPQHF. As DNA, the CDR3 is TGTGCCAGCACCTGGCCCGGGGGCAATCAGCCCCAGCATTTT. V and J are TRBV7-2 and TRBJ1-5; D gene unclear. There are 14 residues in the CDR3. CDR1 and CDR2 (germline): SGHTA, FQGNSA. Trimming cost V 7 bases and J 2 bases, with 12 bases left between them.

J is TRBJ1-3 and V is TRBV7-6, with a possible D match to TRBD1 (5 bases). The CDR3 has 15 amino acids. CDR1 and CDR2 from the germline V gene are SGHVS and FNYEAQ. V was shortened by 3 bases and J by 2 bases, with 11 bases between the two germline ends. The CDR3 DNA reads as TGTGCCAGCAGCTTGGGGGAAGGCACTGGAAACACCATATATTTT. Residues: CASSLGEGTGNTIYF.

The V and J genes are TRBV19 and TRBJ2-7; D gene ambiguous. CDR3 size: 13 residues. V lost 1 base, J lost 3 bases, and 7 bases lay in between. In germline, CDR1 is LNHDA, CDR2 SQIVND (reference sequence). The CDR3 sequence is CASSIGLYYEQYF. CDR3 DNA sequence: TGTGCCAGTAGTATAGGACTGTACTACGAGCAGTACTTC.

This clonotype was counted between two and nine times. The genes are TRBV19 and TRBJ2-3, with D maybe TRBD2 (6 bases). Germline CDR1 reads LNHDA; CDR2 reads SQIVND (reference sequence). V lost 5 bases and J 2 bases, leaving 14 bases between the germline ends. This CDR3 has 15 amino acids. In DNA, the CDR3 is TGTGCCAGTAGTCTTTGGCGGGATGACACAGATACGCAGTATTTT. Its translation: CASSLWRDDTDTQYF.

This clonotype has a handful of counts. J is TRBJ2-7 and V is TRBV11-2, with D unresolved. Germline CDR1 reads SGHAT; CDR2 reads FQNNGV. This CDR3 has 14 amino acids. V was clipped by 1 base and J by 2 bases, with 9 bases between them. This CDR3 is CASSLAQQAYEQYF. The CDR3 DNA reads TGTGCCAGCAGCTTAGCTCAGCAAGCCTACGAGCAGTACTTC.

This clonotype was detected many times. The rearrangement links TRBV30 to TRBJ2-1, with a tentative D call TRBD2 (5 bases). The V end was cut by 0 bases, the J end by 8 bases, with 14 bases between. The CDR3 totals 14 residues. Germline assignment: CDR1 GTSNPN and CDR2 SVGIG (reference sequence). Written as DNA, the CDR3 is TGTGCCTGGAGTGTTGAGCTAGCCTCCCATGAGCAGTTCTTC. This codes for CAWSVELASHEQFF. Full variable domain (remainder filled in from reference TRBV30 and TRBJ2-1): SQTIHQWPATLVQPVGSPLSLECTVEGTSNPNLYWYRQAAGRGLQLLFYSVGIGQISSEVPQNLSASRPQDRQFILSSKKLLLSDSGFYLCAWSVELASHEQFFGPGTRLTVL.

The J gene is TRBJ2-2, the V gene TRBV12-3 or TRBV12-4; possibly TRBD2 for D (6 bases). Trimming took off 5 bases at V and 5 bases at J, with 15 bases between the two ends. The CDR3 runs 15 residues. The CDR3 DNA is TGTGCCAGCAGTCCCCCATGGAGGGGAACCGGGGAGCTGTTTTTT. This sequence encodes CASSPPWRGTGELFF.

The table lists this clonotype with many counts. The genes are TRBV20-1 and TRBJ2-1; TRBD2 matches 9 bases. V lost 5 bases, J lost 3 bases, and 8 bases stayed unmatched. This CDR3 contains 15 residues. Germline assignment: CDR1 DFQATT and CDR2 SNEGSKA (reference sequence). For the CDR3, the DNA is TGCAGTGCTCTACGCGGACTAGCGCACTACAATGAGCAGTTCTTC. This gives the protein CSALRGLAHYNEQFF.

The chain joins TRBV7-9 to TRBJ1-1, with D maybe TRBD1 (5 bases). Trimming cost V 4 bases and J 0 bases, with 15 bases left between them. The CDR3 has 16 amino acids. In germline, CDR1 is SEHNR, CDR2 FQNEAQ (reference sequence). CDR3 sequence (DNA): TGTGCCAGCAGCTACACCCCGGGACGGATGAACACTGAAGCTTTCTTT. This sequence encodes CASSYTPGRMNTEAFF.